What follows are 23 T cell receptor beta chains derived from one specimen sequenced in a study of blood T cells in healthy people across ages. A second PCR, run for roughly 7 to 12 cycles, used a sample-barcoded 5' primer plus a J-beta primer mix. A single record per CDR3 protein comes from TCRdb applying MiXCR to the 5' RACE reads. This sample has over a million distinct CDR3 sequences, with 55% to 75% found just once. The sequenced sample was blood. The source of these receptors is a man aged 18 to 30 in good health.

The CDR3 sequence is CSARPTYPTDLDTQYF. The CDR3 nucleotides read TGCAGTGCTAGACCTACATACCCGACAGATTTGGATACGCAGTATTTT. V is TRBV20-1 and J is TRBJ2-3, with D perhaps matching TRBD1 (5 bases). Trimming removed 2 bases at V and 6 bases at J, with 21 bases between. This CDR3 is built from 16 residues. From germline, CDR1 is DFQATT and CDR2 SNEGSKA (reference sequence).

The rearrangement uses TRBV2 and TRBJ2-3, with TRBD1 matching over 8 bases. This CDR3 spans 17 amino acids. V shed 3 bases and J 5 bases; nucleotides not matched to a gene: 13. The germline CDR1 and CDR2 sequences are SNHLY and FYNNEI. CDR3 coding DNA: TGTGCCAGCAGTGACCGATACAGGGGGTCAGGTGAAGATACGCAGTATTTT. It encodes CASSDRYRGSGEDTQYF.

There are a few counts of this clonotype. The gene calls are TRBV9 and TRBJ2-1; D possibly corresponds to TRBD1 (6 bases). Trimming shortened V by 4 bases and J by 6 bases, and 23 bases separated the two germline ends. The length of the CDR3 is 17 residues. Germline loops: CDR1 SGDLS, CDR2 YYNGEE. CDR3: CASSHTTGTPMPNEQFF. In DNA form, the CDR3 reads TGTGCCAGCAGCCACACCACCGGGACACCGATGCCCAATGAGCAGTTCTTC.

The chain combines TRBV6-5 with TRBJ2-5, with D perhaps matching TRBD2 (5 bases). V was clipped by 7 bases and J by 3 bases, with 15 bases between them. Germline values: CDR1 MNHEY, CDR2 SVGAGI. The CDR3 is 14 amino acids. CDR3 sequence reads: CASTDQSEEETQYF. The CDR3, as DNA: TGTGCCAGCACCGATCAGTCGGAGGAAGAGACCCAGTACTTC.

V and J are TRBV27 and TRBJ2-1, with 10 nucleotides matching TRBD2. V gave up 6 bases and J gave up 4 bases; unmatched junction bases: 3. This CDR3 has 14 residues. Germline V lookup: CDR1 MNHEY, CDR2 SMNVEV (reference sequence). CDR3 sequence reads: CASRWTSGYNEQFF. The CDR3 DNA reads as TGTGCCAGCAGGTGGACTAGCGGATACAATGAGCAGTTCTTC.

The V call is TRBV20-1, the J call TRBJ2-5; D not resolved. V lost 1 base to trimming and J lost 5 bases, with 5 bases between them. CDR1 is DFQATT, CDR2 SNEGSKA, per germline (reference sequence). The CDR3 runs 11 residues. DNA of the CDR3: TGCAGTGCTAGAGGATGGGAGACCCAGTACTTC. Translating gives CSARGWETQYF.

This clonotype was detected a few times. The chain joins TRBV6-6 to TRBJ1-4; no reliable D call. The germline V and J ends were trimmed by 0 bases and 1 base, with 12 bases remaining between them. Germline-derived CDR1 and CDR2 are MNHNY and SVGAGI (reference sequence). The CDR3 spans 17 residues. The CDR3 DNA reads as TGTGCCAGCAGTTACTCCCTGCAGCGAGGAACTAATGAAAAACTGTTTTTT. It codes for CASSYSLQRGTNEKLFF.

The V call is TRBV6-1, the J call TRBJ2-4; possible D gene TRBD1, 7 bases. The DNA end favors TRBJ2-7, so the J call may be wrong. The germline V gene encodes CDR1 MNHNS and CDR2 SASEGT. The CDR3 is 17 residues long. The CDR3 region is CASSEYGGGGRLYEQYF. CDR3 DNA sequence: TGTGCCAGCAGTGAATATGGTGGAGGGGGCCGTCTCTACGAGCAGTACTTC.

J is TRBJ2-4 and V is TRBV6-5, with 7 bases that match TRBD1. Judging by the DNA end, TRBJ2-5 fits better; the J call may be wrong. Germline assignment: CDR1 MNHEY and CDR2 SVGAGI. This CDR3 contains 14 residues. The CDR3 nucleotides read TGTGCCAGCAGTCGACAGGGTGATTGGGAGACCCAGTACTTC. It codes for CASSRQGDWETQYF.

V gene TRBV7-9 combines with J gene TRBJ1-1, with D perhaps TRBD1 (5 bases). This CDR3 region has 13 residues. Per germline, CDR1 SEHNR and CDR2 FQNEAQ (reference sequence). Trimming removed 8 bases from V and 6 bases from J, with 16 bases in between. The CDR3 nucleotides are TGTGCCAGCCAGGGACCCAGGAGGCCTGAAGCTTTCTTT. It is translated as CASQGPRRPEAFF.

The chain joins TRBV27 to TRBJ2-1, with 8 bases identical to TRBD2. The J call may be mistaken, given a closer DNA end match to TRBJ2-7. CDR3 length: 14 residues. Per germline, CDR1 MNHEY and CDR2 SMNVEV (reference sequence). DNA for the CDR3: TGTGCCAGCAGTTCACCGGGGGGGTTCCACGAGCAGTACTTC. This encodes CASSSPGGFHEQYF.

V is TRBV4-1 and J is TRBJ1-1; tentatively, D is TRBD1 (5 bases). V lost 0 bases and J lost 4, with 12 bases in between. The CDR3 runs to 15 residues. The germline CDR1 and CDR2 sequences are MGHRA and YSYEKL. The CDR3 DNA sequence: TGCGCCAGCAGCCAAGATGCAGGGTTACTCACTGAAGCTTTCTTT. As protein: CASSQDAGLLTEAFF.

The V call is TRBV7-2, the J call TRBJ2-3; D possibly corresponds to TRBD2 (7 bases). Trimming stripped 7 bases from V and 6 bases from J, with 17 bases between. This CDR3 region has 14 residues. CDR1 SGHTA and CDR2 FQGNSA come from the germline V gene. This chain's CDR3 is CASMGGRVMDTQYF. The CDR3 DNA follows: TGTGCCAGCATGGGGGGGCGCGTTATGGATACGCAGTATTTT.

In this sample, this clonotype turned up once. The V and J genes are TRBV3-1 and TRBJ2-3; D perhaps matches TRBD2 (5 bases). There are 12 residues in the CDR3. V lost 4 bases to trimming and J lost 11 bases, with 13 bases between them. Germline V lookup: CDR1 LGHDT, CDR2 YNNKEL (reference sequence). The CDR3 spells CASSLRGEVQYF. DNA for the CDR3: TGTGCCAGCAGCCTCCGGGGAGAAGTGCAGTATTTT.

The CDR3 reads CASTSGAAETQFF. Written as DNA, the CDR3 is TGTGCCAGCACCAGCGGGGCTGCAGAGACCCAGTTCTTC. The chain employs TRBV2 and TRBJ2-1; 7 bases match TRBD2. The CDR3 sequence is 13 residues long. Germline V gives CDR1 SNHLY, CDR2 FYNNEI. V lost 7 bases, J lost 13 bases, and 13 bases stayed unmatched. The full variable domain, completed using reference TRBV2 and TRBJ2-1, is EPEVTQTPSHQVTQMGQEVILRCVPISNHLYFYWYRQILGQKVEFLVSFYNNEISEKSEIFDDQFSVERPDGSNFTLKIRSTKLEDSAMYFCASTSGAAETQFFGPGTRLTVL.

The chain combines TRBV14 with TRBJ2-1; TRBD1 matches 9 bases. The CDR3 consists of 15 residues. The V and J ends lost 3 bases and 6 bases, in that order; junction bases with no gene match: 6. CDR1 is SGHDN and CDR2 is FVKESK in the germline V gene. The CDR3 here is CASSHPGQGLNEQFF. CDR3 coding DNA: TGTGCCAGCAGCCATCCGGGACAGGGTCTCAATGAGCAGTTCTTC.

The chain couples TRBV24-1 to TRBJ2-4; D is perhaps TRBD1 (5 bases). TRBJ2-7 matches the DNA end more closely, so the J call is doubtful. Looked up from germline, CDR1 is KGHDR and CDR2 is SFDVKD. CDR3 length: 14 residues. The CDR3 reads CATSDLDTPYEQYF. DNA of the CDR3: TGTGCCACCAGTGACCTGGACACTCCTTACGAGCAGTACTTC.

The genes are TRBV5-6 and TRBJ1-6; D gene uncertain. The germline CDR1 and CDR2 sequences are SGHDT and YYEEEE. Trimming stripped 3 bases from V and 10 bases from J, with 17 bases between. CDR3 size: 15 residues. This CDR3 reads CASSSSGQGYSPLHF. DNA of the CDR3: TGTGCCAGCAGCTCCTCGGGCCAAGGGTACTCACCCCTCCACTTT.

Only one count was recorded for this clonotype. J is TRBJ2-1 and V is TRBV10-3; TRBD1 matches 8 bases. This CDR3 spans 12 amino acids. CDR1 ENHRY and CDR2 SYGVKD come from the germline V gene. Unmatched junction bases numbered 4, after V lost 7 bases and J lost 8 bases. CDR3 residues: CAITDRGDEQFF. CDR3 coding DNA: TGTGCCATCACAGACAGGGGAGATGAGCAGTTCTTC.

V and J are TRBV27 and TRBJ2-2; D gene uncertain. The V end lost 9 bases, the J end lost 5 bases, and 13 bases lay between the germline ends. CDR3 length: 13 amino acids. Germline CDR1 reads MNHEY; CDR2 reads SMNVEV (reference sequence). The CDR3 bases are TGTGCCAGTAGTAATCAGGCGACCGGGGAGCTGTTTTTT. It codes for CASSNQATGELFF.

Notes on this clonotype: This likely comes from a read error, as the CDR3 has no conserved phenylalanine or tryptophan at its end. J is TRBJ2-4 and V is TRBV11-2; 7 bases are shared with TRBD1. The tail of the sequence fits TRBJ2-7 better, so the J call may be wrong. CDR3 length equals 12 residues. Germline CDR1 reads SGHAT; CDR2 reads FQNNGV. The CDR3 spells CASSLAGGEQYY. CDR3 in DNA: TGTGCCAGCAGCTTAGCAGGGGGCGAGCAGTACTAC.

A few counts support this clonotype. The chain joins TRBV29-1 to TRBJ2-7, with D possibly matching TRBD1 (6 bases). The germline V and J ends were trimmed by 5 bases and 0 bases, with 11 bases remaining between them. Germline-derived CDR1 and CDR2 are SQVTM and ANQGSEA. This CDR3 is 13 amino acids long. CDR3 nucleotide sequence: TGCAGCGTTTGGACAGCCAACTCCTACGAGCAGTACTTC. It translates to CSVWTANSYEQYF.

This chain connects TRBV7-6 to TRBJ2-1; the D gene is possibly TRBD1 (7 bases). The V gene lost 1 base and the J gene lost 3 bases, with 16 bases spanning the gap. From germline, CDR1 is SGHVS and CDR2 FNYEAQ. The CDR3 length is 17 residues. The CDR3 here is CASSLEGARRVYNEQFF. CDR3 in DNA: TGTGCCAGCAGCTTAGAGGGGGCGAGGAGGGTCTACAATGAGCAGTTCTTC.